The rows below give T cell receptor beta chains drawn from one sample of a study of blood T cell repertoires in COVID-19. The table came from immunoSEQ multiplex PCR; TCRdb's copy has only in-frame clones and leaves some out. There are a few hundred thousand clones in the sample; around four fifths occur only once, and around 4.5% lies in the top ten. Sequenced sample: peripheral blood. These receptor sequences come from a man in his fifties or sixties who had recovered from COVID-19. Each CDR3 is given without its conserved first and last residue. D genes are given only for firm matches.

16,TRBV4-2,TRBD1,TRBJ1-5,ASSPRDKGASSNQPQH
13,TRBV27,TRBD1,TRBJ1-5,ASSSGGSSNQPQH
12,TRBV11-2,TRBD1,TRBJ1-2,ASSSGGTGRGYT
13,TRBV2,-,TRBJ1-4,ASSYGGGTNEKLF
12,TRBV5-1,TRBD1,TRBJ2-5,ARTGQGLSETQY
12,TRBV6-5,-,TRBJ1-2,ASRDIGGYDGYT
13,TRBV30,-,TRBJ2-3,AWNSEGVLPDTQY
12,TRBV15,TRBD1,TRBJ1-4,ATSRDRGGEKLF
12,TRBV30,-,TRBJ2-5,AWSYLQGRETQY
14,TRBV6-5,-,TRBJ2-2,ASSYAPVTDAGELF
15,TRBV11-2,-,TRBJ2-3,ASRSPGVGSGTDTQY
13,TRBV13,-,TRBJ2-5,ASSKGRGLQETQY
12,TRBV28,TRBD1,TRBJ1-2,ASSLTRGPGGYT
10,TRBV7-8,-,TRBJ2-7,ASSTGTYEQY
13,TRBV7-9,TRBD2,TRBJ2-1,ASSTSGRASSEQF
11,TRBV19,-,TRBJ1-1,ASTLGGDTEAF
14,TRBV4-1,-,TRBJ2-1,ASRGAQGGAYNEQF
13,TRBV7-9,TRBD2,TRBJ2-7,ASSLLGGSGYEQY
14,TRBV19,-,TRBJ1-3,ASSVLGGMSGNTIY
9,TRBV20-1,-,TRBJ1-1,SARVNTEAF
15,TRBV3-1/TRBV3-2,TRBD1,TRBJ1-6,ASSLHPTGGYNSPLH
14,TRBV7-2,TRBD2,TRBJ2-7,ASSTRTSGNPYEQY
11,TRBV5-1,TRBD2,TRBJ2-1,ASSWWTSDEQF
12,TRBV5-6,-,TRBJ1-2,ASAAILQGFGYT
11,TRBV6-1,-,TRBJ1-3,ASSERGGLPIY
14,TRBV19,-,TRBJ2-7,ASSLTLQGTTYEQY
13,TRBV11-2,TRBD1,TRBJ1-5,ASSLGDSSNQPQH
9,TRBV2,-,TRBJ1-2,ASRGGYGYT
10,TRBV10-3,TRBD2,TRBJ2-7,ATRGGPYEQY
14,TRBV6-1,-,TRBJ1-5,ASSGQRGGGNQPQH
10,TRBV27,-,TRBJ1-2,ASSRGLDGYT
10,TRBV6-5,-,TRBJ2-7,ASSLDRTEQY
12,TRBV5-1,-,TRBJ2-1,ASSPWGVYNEQF
14,TRBV18,TRBD1,TRBJ2-2,ASSPPGQVNTGELF
13,TRBV2,-,TRBJ2-7,ASSEWRGGGREQY
12,TRBV5-1,-,TRBJ2-3,ASSLDSARDTQY
13,TRBV11-1,TRBD1,TRBJ1-5,ASSRGQGTNQPQH
14,TRBV5-1,TRBD1,TRBJ1-2,ASSLTTGVSLDGYT
11,TRBV7-9,TRBD1,TRBJ1-2,ASSAQGAGGYT
13,TRBV7-9,-,TRBJ1-3,ASSLQGLPGNTIY
14,TRBV9,-,TRBJ2-2,ASSVVPGLNTGELF
12,TRBV2,TRBD1,TRBJ1-6,ASREQGGGSPLH
14,TRBV6-1,-,TRBJ1-6,ASSESRQGLNSPLH
13,TRBV28,-,TRBJ1-3,ASSLPRSSGNTIY
12,TRBV6-5,-,TRBJ1-3,ASRRTISGNTIY
16,TRBV15,TRBD1,TRBJ1-5,ATSRGTGTGVDNQPQH
14,TRBV6-1,-,TRBJ2-1,ASSALGHRTANEQF
11,TRBV12-3/TRBV12-4,-,TRBJ1-1,ASRIGGVTEAF
14,TRBV27,TRBD2,TRBJ2-2,ASSSGLALRTGELF
15,TRBV3-1/TRBV3-2,TRBD1,TRBJ2-3,ASSQDFGTGYTDTQY
14,TRBV2,TRBD2,TRBJ2-7,ASRSGTSGTSPEQY
13,TRBV10-3,-,TRBJ1-2,ATLNEQATGVGYT
12,TRBV30,-,TRBJ2-7,AWSVLPRVGEQY
14,TRBV3-1/TRBV3-2,-,TRBJ1-3,ASSQSTLLSGNTIY
13,TRBV12-5,-,TRBJ1-3,ASGGGQHSGNTIY
12,TRBV6-5,TRBD1,TRBJ1-4,ASSYKGAREKLF
12,TRBV7-2,-,TRBJ2-2,ASSSLGGIGELF